A single sample gave rise to the 11 T cell receptor beta chains below, sequenced in a study of shared clonotypes between healthy human individuals. Method: immunoSEQ multiplex PCR; TCRdb's copy keeps in-frame clones and lacks some. The sample comprises fewer than 400,000 clones, roughly 70% of which are singletons, and 10% rests with the top ten. Sequencing was done on a sample of memory CD4+ T cells sorted from blood. Subset reported: CD45RA-negative fraction. These receptors were obtained from a man aged 30-40 years in good health.

The rearrangement uses TRBV7-3 and TRBJ2-1, with 8 bases matching TRBD2. Germline V gives CDR1 SGHTA, CDR2 FQGTGA. The CDR3 is 16 residues long. After removal of 3 bases from V and 0 bases from J, the junction contained 4 bases not matched to a gene. The CDR3 is CASSLAGGGSYNEQFF. The CDR3 bases are TGTGCCAGCAGCTTGGCGGGAGGAGGCTCCTACAATGAGCAGTTCTTC. Using reference TRBV7-3 and TRBJ2-1 for the parts outside the CDR3, the full variable domain is GAGVSQTPSNKVTEKGKYVELRCDPISGHTALYWYRQSLGQGPEFLIYFQGTGAADDSGLPNDRFFAVRPEGSVSTLKIQRTERGDSAVYLCASSLAGGGSYNEQFFGPGTRLTVL.

On this clone: The sample has other DNA sequences that encode this CDR3 too. The V call is TRBV20-1, the J call TRBJ2-7; D gene ambiguous. The CDR3 is 11 amino acids. Germline V gene lookup returns CDR1 DFQATT and CDR2 SNEGSKA (reference sequence). Trimming cost V 1 base and J 3 bases, with 4 bases left between them. The CDR3 loop is CSARAGYEQYF. CDR3 sequence (DNA): TGCAGTGCTAGAGCGGGCTACGAGCAGTACTTC.

This clone was seen once. The chain links TRBV7-2 to TRBJ1-2, with D unresolved. Germline V gene lookup returns CDR1 SGHTA and CDR2 FQGNSA. The CDR3 covers 14 residues. The V gene lost 5 bases and the J gene lost 4 bases, with 14 bases spanning the gap. The CDR3 sequence: CASSPRLATYGYTF. The CDR3 coding sequence is TGTGCCAGCAGCCCCCGACTCGCCACCTATGGCTACACCTTC.

The rearrangement joins TRBV6-1 to TRBJ2-1; 7 bases line up with TRBD1. The trim removed 7 bases at V and 5 bases at J, leaving 8 bases unmatched. The CDR3 covers 14 residues. Germline CDR1 and CDR2: MNHNS and SASEGT. The CDR3 spells CASISQGWDNEQFF. DNA of the CDR3: TGTGCCAGCATCTCACAGGGGTGGGACAATGAGCAGTTCTTC.

This clone was seen only once. The chain carries TRBV28 and TRBJ2-7; no clear D. This CDR3 region has 12 residues. Germline CDR1 reads MDHEN; CDR2 reads SYDVKM. V lost 2 bases, J lost 4 bases, and 6 bases lay in between. The CDR3 nucleotides are TGTGCCAGCAGTTTAAACGCATACGAGCAGTACTTC. It translates to CASSLNAYEQYF.

J is TRBJ2-1 and V is TRBV5-6; 9 bases align to TRBD1. Losses at the gene ends were 8 bases for V and 9 bases for J; bases not matched to a gene: 15. CDR1 and CDR2 (germline): SGHDT, YYEEEE. CDR3 length equals 15 residues. CDR3 in DNA: TGTGCCAGTGGTGAGACCGGGACAGGGTTTCGTGAGCAGTTCTTC. Its translation is CASGETGTGFREQFF. The full variable domain, with the rest looked up from reference TRBV5-6 and TRBJ2-1, is DAGVTQSPTHLIKTRGQQVTLRCSPKSGHDTVSWYQQALGQGPQFIFQYYEEEERQRGNFPDRFSGHQFPNYSSELNVNALLLGDSALYLCASGETGTGFREQFFGPGTRLTVL.

V and J are TRBV6-1 and TRBJ2-1; 7 bases are shared with TRBD1. The length of the CDR3 is 14 residues. Germline CDR1 reads MNHNS; CDR2 reads SASEGT. The J segment lost 3 bases and the V segment lost 6 bases, leaving 5 bases of the junction unmatched. CDR3 DNA: TGTGCCAGCAGAGGGGGACAGTTCTACAATGAGCAGTTCTTC. The encoded protein is CASRGGQFYNEQFF.

This clone was counted ten times or more. V usage is TRBV7-2 and J usage is TRBJ2-7; unclear D gene. There are 14 residues in the CDR3. The ends were cut back, 0 bases at V and 6 bases at J, with 12 bases in the middle. Germline loops: CDR1 SGHTA, CDR2 FQGNSA. The CDR3 loop reads CASSLATSTREQYF. The CDR3 DNA reads TGTGCCAGCAGCTTAGCGACGAGTACTCGCGAGCAGTACTTC.

V and J are TRBV19 and TRBJ2-1; 11 bases line up with TRBD2. Germline trimming cut 1 base from V and 12 bases from J; bases unmatched to any gene: 14. The germline V gene has CDR1 LNHDA and CDR2 SQIVND (reference sequence). The length of the CDR3 is 17 residues. CDR3 region: CASSIGLAGGIDDGQFF. The CDR3 DNA reads TGTGCCAGTAGTATAGGTCTAGCGGGAGGCATTGACGATGGGCAGTTCTTC.

This clone was picked up one time. The chain links TRBV6-5 to TRBJ2-5; TRBD1 agrees at 11 bases. Germline assignment: CDR1 MNHEY and CDR2 SVGAGI. The CDR3 runs to 15 residues. V shed 6 bases, J shed 7 bases, and the junction held 10 bases outside the gene matches. The CDR3 coding sequence is TGTGCCAGCAGCACGGGACAGGGGGTGGGGGGGACCCAGTACTTC. Translated, it gives CASSTGQGVGGTQYF.

The rearrangement joins TRBV15 to TRBJ2-5, with D hard to call. Germline loops: CDR1 LNHNV, CDR2 YYDKDF (reference sequence). V lost 1 base and J lost 1, with 1 base in between. The CDR3 is 12 amino acids. This CDR3 reads CATSRVQETQYF. CDR3 coding DNA: TGTGCCACCAGCAGAGTCCAAGAGACCCAGTACTTC.